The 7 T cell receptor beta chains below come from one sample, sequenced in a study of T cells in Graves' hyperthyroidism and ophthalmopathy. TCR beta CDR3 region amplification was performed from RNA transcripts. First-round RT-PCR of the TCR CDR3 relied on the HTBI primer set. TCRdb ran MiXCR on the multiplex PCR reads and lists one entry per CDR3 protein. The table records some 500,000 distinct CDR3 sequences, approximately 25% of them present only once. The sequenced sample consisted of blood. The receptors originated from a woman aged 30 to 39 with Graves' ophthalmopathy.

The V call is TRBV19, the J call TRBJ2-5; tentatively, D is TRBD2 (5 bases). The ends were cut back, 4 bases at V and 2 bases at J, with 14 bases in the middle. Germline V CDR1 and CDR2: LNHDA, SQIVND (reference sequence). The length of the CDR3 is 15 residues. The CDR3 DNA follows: TGTGCCAGTAGTACCCTCTGGACGGGACAAGAGACCCAGTACTTC. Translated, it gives CASSTLWTGQETQYF.

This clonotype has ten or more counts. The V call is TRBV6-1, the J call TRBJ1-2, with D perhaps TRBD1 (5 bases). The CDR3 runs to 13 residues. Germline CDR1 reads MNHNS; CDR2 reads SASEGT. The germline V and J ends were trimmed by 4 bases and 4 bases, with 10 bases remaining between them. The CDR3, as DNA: TGTGCCAGCAGTGGCGGTGGGGGCTATGGCTACACCTTC. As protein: CASSGGGGYGYTF.

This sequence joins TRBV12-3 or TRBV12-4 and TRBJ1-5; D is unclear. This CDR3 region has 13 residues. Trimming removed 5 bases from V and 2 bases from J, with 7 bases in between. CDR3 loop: CASSVVGNQPQHF. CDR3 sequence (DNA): TGTGCCAGCAGTGTAGTGGGCAATCAGCCCCAGCATTTT.

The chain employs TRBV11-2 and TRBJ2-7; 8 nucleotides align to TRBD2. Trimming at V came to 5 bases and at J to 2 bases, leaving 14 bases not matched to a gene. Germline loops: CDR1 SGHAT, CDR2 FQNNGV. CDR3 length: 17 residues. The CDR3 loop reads CASSQTRAGGPPYEQYF. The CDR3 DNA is TGTGCCAGCAGCCAGACCCGTGCGGGGGGCCCTCCCTACGAGCAGTACTTC.

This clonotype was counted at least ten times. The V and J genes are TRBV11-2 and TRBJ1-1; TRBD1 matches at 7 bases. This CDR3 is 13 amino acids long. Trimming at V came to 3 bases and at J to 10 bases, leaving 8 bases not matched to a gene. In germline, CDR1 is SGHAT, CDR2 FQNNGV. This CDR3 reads CASSFPTGTRAFF. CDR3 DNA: TGTGCCAGCAGCTTTCCGACAGGGACGCGAGCTTTCTTT.

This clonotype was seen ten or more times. This chain's CDR3 is CASSIGQAQGGYTF. The CDR3 DNA follows: TGTGCCAGTAGTATCGGGCAGGCGCAAGGGGGCTACACCTTC. This chain links TRBV19 with TRBJ1-2, with D unresolved. CDR1 and CDR2 from the germline V gene are LNHDA and SQIVND (reference sequence). This CDR3 spans 14 amino acids. V lost 3 bases and J 8 bases, leaving 16 bases between the germline ends.

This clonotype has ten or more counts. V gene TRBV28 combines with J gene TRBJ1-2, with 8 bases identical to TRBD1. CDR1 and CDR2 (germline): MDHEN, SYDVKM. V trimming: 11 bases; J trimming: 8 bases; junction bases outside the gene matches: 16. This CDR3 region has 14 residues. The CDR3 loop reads CASNPGQGTEGYTF. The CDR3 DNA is TGTGCCTCCAACCCCGGACAGGGAACGGAGGGCTACACCTTC.